The following is a TCR beta chain sequence with its context. Produced via immunoSEQ multiplex PCR; TCRdb's table is partial and in-frame only. The sample contains a few hundred thousand clones, 87% of which appear only once. Grouping used clinical history reported by participants in a survey and questionnaire. The source of the sample is a study of blood T cell repertoires in COVID-19. CDR1 LNHDA and CDR2 SQIVND come from the germline V gene (reference sequence). The V gene lost 7 bases and the J gene lost 3 bases, with 18 bases spanning the gap. CDR3 size: 15 residues. Input material: PBMCs or T cells enriched from blood (not recorded which). The source is a woman younger than 35 who had recovered from COVID-19. The chain combines TRBV19 with TRBJ1-2, with D maybe TRBD1 (6 bases). CDR3 protein: CASNPRGTAHYGYTF. CDR3 bases: TGTGCCAGTAATCCCAGGGGCACAGCGCACTATGGCTACACCTTC. Complete variable domain (other parts from reference TRBV19 and TRBJ1-2): DGGITQSPKYLFRKEGQNVTLSCEQNLNHDAMYWYRQDPGQGLRLIYYSQIVNDFQKGDIAEGYSVSREKKESFPLTVTSAQKNPTAFYLCASNPRGTAHYGYTFGSGTRLTVV.